The sequence of this T cell receptor beta chain was determined in a study of radiotherapy plus CTLA-4 blockade in lung cancer. Looking at the study overall: Objective responses were documented in around 20% of patients, with disease control in roughly 33%. Study findings and constraints: Early clone dynamics of blood T cells, plus interferon-beta, reportedly predicted response best. Clones derived from tumor TCRs expanded in blood after radiotherapy plus ipilimumab.

The CDR3 loop spans 14 amino acids. Trimming took off 1 base at V and 2 bases at J, with 8 bases between the two ends. The germline gives CDR1 SGHAT, CDR2 FQNNGV. Patients had chemo-refractory metastatic non-small-cell lung cancer and received focal radiation plus CTLA-4 blockade that used ipilimumab. Some clones are missing from TCRdb's copy, which holds only in-frame ones; the method was immunoSEQ multiplex PCR. The data show some 90,000 clones, less than 90% seen once. Concerning this clone itself: Its cognate antigen is unknown.

The source of this sequence is a human donor with non-small cell lung cancer who had stable disease on radiotherapy plus ipilimumab. The chain carries TRBV11-2 and TRBJ1-2; D perhaps matches TRBD1 (6 bases). Sequenced material: peripheral blood, taken from a patient treated with radiotherapy plus ipilimumab. The CDR3 protein is CASSLAGANYGYTF. DNA of the CDR3: TGTGCCAGCAGCTTAGCAGGGGCCAACTATGGCTACACCTTC. Looking up the rest from reference TRBV11-2 and TRBJ1-2 gives the full variable domain: EAGVAQSPRYKIIEKRQSVAFWCNPISGHATLYWYQQILGQGPKLLIQFQNNGVVDDSQLPKDRFSAERLKGVDSTLKIQPAKLEDSAVYLCASSLAGANYGYTFGSGTRLTVV.